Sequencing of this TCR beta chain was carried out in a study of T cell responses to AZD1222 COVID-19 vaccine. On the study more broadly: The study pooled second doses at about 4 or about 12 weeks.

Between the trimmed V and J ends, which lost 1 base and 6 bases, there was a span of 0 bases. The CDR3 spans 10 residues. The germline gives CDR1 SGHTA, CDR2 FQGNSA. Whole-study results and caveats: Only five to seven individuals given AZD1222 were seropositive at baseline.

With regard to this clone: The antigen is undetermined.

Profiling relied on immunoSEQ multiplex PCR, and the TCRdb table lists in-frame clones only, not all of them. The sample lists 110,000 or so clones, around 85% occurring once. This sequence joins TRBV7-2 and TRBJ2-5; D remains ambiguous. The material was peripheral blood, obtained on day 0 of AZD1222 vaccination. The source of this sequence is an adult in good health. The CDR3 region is CASSLETQYF. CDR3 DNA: TGTGCCAGCAGCTTAGAGACCCAGTACTTC.